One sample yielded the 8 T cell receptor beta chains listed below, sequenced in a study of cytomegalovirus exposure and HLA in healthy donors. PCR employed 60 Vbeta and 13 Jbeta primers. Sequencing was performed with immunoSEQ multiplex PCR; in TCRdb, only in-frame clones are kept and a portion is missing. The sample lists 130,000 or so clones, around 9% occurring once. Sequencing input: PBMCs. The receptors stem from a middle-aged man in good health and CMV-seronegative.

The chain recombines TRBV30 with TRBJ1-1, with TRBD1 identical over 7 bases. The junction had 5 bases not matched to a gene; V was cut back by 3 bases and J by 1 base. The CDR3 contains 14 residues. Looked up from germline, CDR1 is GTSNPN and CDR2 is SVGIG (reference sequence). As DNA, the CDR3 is TGTGCCTGGAGGGGGGACAGCCCGAACACTGAAGCTTTCTTT. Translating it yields CAWRGDSPNTEAFF.

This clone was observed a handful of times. The CDR3 region has the DNA TGTGCCAGCAGTCTGGACAGGGCCACAGATACGCAGTATTTT. Translated, it gives CASSLDRATDTQYF. V is TRBV28 and J is TRBJ2-3, with 8 bases identical to TRBD1. The CDR3 sequence is 14 residues long. Germline loops: CDR1 MDHEN, CDR2 SYDVKM. V lost 5 bases to trimming and J lost 2 bases; unmatched junction nucleotides: 3.

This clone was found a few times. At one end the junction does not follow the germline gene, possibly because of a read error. CDR3 sequence reads: CASSQLVVAGGYNF. The CDR3 nucleotides are TGCGCCAGCAGTCAATTGGTAGTTGCGGGTGGCTACAACTTC. This chain connects TRBV23-1 to TRBJ1-2; D not certain. TRBV23-1 is identified as an open reading frame with a role that is uncertain. This CDR3 region has 14 residues.

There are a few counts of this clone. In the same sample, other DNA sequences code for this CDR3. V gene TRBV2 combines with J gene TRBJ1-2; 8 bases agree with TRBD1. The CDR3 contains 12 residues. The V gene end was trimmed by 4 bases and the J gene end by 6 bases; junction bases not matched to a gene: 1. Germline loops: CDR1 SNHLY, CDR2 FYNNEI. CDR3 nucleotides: TGTGCCAGCAGTGTCAGGGGGCATGGCTACACCTTC. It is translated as CASSVRGHGYTF.

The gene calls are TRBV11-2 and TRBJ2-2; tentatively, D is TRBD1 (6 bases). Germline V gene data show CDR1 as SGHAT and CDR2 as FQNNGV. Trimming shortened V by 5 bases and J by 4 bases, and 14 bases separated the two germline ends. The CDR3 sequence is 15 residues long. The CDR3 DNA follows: TGTGCCAGCAGCCCCCTCCGGACAGTCACCGGGGAGCTGTTTTTT. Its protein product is CASSPLRTVTGELFF. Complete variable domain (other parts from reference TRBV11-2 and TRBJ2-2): EAGVAQSPRYKIIEKRQSVAFWCNPISGHATLYWYQQILGQGPKLLIQFQNNGVVDDSQLPKDRFSAERLKGVDSTLKIQPAKLEDSAVYLCASSPLRTVTGELFFGEGSRLTVL.

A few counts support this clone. The CDR3 loop is CSVSDRGGETQYF. CDR3 bases: TGCAGCGTCTCGGACAGGGGGGGAGAGACCCAGTACTTC. The J gene is TRBJ2-5, the V gene TRBV29-1, with TRBD1 matching over 10 bases. CDR1 and CDR2 (germline): SQVTM, ANQGSEA. This CDR3 spans 13 amino acids. V was pared by 6 bases and J by 4 bases, with 5 bases of the junction left unmatched.

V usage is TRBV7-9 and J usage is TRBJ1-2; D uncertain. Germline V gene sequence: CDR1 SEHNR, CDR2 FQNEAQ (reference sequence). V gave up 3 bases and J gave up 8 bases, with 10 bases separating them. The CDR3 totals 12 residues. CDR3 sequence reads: CASSFSGRGYTF. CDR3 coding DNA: TGTGCCAGCAGCTTTTCCGGTCGCGGCTACACCTTC.

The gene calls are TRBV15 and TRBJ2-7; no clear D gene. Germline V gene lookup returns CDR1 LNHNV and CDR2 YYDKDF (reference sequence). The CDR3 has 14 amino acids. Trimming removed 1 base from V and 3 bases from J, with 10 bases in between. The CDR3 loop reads CATSRANKYYEQYF. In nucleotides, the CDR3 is TGTGCCACCAGCAGAGCAAACAAATACTACGAGCAGTACTTC.